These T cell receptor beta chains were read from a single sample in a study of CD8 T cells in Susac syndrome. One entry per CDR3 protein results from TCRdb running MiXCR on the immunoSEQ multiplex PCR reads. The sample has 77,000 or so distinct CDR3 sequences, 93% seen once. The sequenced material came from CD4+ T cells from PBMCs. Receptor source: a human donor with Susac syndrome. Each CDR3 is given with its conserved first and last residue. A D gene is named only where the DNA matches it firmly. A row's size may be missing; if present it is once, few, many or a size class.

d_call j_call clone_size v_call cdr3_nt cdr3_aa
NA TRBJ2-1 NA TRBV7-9 TGTGCCAGCAGCCAGGGTGGAGCTGAGCAGTTCTTC CASSQGGAEQFF
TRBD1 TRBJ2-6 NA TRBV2 TGTGCCAGCAACTTACAGGGGGCGACTGGGGCCAACGTCCTGACTTTC CASNLQGATGANVLTF
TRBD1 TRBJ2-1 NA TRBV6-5 TGTGCCAGCAGTTACCAGCCCGGGACAGGGGTCAATGAGCAGTTCTTC CASSYQPGTGVNEQFF
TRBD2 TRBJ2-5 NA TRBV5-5 TGTGCCAGCAGCAACCCGACTAGCTTAGAGACCCAGTACTTC CASSNPTSLETQYF
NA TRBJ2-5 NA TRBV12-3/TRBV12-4 TGTGCCAGCAGTTTGAAGGGACACGTCAAAGAGACCCAGTACTTC CASSLKGHVKETQYF
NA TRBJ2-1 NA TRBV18 TGTGCCAGCTCACCGTTTTCGGGATCATACAATGAGCAGTTCTTC CASSPFSGSYNEQFF
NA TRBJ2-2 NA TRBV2 TGTGCCAGCAGAATGACAGTTGGACCGACCGGGGAGCTGTTTTTT CASRMTVGPTGELFF
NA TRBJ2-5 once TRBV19 TGTGCCAGTAGCCAGGGGCACGAAGAGACCCAGTACTTC CASSQGHEETQYF
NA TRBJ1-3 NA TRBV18 TGTGCCAGCTCAGCTAGTGGGATCTCTGGAAACACCATATATTTT CASSASGISGNTIYF
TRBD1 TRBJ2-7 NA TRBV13 TGTGCCAGCAGCCCCCGGAGGGACAGGGCCCCCTACGAGCAGTACTTC CASSPRRDRAPYEQYF
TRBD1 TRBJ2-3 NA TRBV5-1 TGCGCCAGCAGCTTGGCTCAGGGGGCAGATACGCAGTATTTT CASSLAQGADTQYF
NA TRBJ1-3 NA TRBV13 TGTGCCAGCAGCTCACCGGGACGTAGAAACACCATATATTTT CASSSPGRRNTIYF
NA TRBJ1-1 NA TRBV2 TGTGCCAGCAGCCCAAGGGCCCAGACTAAGAACACTGAAGCTTTCTTT CASSPRAQTKNTEAFF
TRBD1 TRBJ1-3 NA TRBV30 TGTGCCTGGACAGGAGAGGACAGGGGGGTAGACGCCATATATTTT CAWTGEDRGVDAIYF
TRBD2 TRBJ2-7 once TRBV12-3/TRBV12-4 TGTGCCAGCAGGCCCGGGACTACATCGACCTACGAGCAGTACTTC CASRPGTTSTYEQYF
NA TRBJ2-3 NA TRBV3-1 TGTGCCAGCAGCCATAGGGGAGCGGATACGCAGTATTTT CASSHRGADTQYF
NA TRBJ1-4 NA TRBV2 TGTGCCAGCAGAGAACAAAGGATCAATGAAAAACTGTTTTTT CASREQRINEKLFF
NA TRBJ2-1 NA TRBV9 TGTGCCAGCAGCGGGGCCGGGACATCAAGTGAGCAGTTCTTC CASSGAGTSSEQFF
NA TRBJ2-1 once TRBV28 TGTGCCAGCAGACCCGAAGGACAGCACAATGAGCAGTTCTTC CASRPEGQHNEQFF
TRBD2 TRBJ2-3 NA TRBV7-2 TGTGCCAGCAGCCAACAGAACCGGGGGGGCCGATCCGATACGCAGTATTTT CASSQQNRGGRSDTQYF
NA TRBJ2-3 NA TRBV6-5 TGTGCCAGCAGTCCCTTTAGTGGGAGATCAGATACGCAGTATTTT CASSPFSGRSDTQYF
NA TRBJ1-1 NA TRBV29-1 TGCAGCGTTGAACCTTACACTGAAGCTTTCTTT CSVEPYTEAFF
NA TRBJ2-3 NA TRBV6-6 TGTGCCAGCAGTCCAAGACTAGGCGGAGATACGCAGTATTTT CASSPRLGGDTQYF
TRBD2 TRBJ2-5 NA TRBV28 TGTGCCAGCAGCCCTTTTCTAGCGGGATGGGGTCGAGAGACCCAGTACTTC CASSPFLAGWGRETQYF
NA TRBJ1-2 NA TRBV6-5 TGTGCCAGCAGTTACTCGACGGGCGCCCTGGGAAGCTACACCTTC CASSYSTGALGSYTF
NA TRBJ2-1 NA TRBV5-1 TGCGCCAGTGCCGGGGCCTCAAACAATGAGCAGTTCTTC CASAGASNNEQFF
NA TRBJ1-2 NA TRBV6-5 TGTGCCAGCAGTTACTCTGAGGGGTATGGCTACACCTTC CASSYSEGYGYTF
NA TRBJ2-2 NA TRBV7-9 TGTGCCAGCACCCCCCGAGAGGGGGGGAGCTCCGGGGAGCTGTTTTTT CASTPREGGSSGELFF